These 27 T cell receptor beta chains originate from one sample sequenced in a study of CD8 T cells in Susac syndrome. When the RNA was reverse transcribed, random hexamers were used with an input of roughly 0.45 to 1 ug. Each CDR3 protein is one row after TCRdb ran MiXCR on the immunoSEQ multiplex PCR reads. This table holds about 200,000 distinct CDR3 sequences, about 94% found once. Sequencing was carried out using CD8+ T cells from PBMCs. The receptors originated from a human donor with multiple sclerosis.

V and J are TRBV4-1 and TRBJ2-1, with no clear D. Germline CDR1 reads MGHRA; CDR2 reads YSYEKL. The CDR3 is made up of 18 amino acids. With 3 bases removed from V and 5 bases from J, the gap between germline ends came to 23 bases. CDR3 nucleotides: TGCGCCAGCAGCCATCACAGCCTGTATCCCCTGTTGGACAATGAGCAGTTCTTC. Residues: CASSHHSLYPLLDNEQFF.

The rearrangement joins TRBV12-3 or TRBV12-4 to TRBJ2-1; TRBD2 matches at 12 bases. The CDR3 length is 16 residues. V lost 5 bases, J lost 6 bases, and 8 bases stayed unmatched. The CDR3 region has the DNA TGTGCCAGCAGTAAATCCGGGACTAGCGGGTTCAATGAGCAGTTCTTC. This encodes CASSKSGTSGFNEQFF.

The rearrangement links TRBV19 to TRBJ2-7, with D uncertain. Trimming stripped 4 bases from V and 0 bases from J, with 13 bases between. Germline V gene sequence: CDR1 LNHDA, CDR2 SQIVND (reference sequence). There are 15 residues in the CDR3. DNA for the CDR3: TGTGCCAGTAGTAGTGGGCGGACGCGCTCCTACGAGCAGTACTTC. Protein sequence: CASSSGRTRSYEQYF.

The gene calls are TRBV4-1 and TRBJ2-2, with a tentative D call TRBD1 (5 bases). Germline-derived CDR1 and CDR2 are MGHRA and YSYEKL. Deletions cut 4 bases from V and 1 base from J, with 19 bases between. This CDR3 comprises 18 residues. The CDR3 sequence: CASSLLNRSQLNTGELFF. The CDR3, as DNA: TGCGCCAGCAGCCTCCTGAACAGGAGTCAGTTGAACACCGGGGAGCTGTTTTTT.

The chain is built from TRBV4-2 and TRBJ1-1; D is perhaps TRBD1 (5 bases). The CDR3 length is 15 residues. Trimming left V 1 base short and J 1 base short, with 10 bases between. CDR1 is LGHNA, CDR2 YNFKEQ, per germline. The CDR3 sequence: CASSQASGPNTEAFF. DNA for the CDR3: TGTGCCAGCAGCCAAGCTTCGGGGCCGAACACTGAAGCTTTCTTT.

CDR3 nucleotide sequence: TGTGCCAGCAGTTGGACTAGCGGGAGGCCCTACAATGAGCAGTTCTTC. Encoded protein: CASSWTSGRPYNEQFF. The chain couples TRBV6-5 to TRBJ2-1; 14 bases line up with TRBD2. CDR1 is MNHEY and CDR2 is SVGAGI in the germline V gene. V shed 4 bases, J shed 2 bases, and the junction held 1 base outside the gene matches. This CDR3 is built from 16 residues.

V and J are TRBV11-2 and TRBJ2-2; 7 bases map to TRBD1. This CDR3 comprises 14 residues. Germline-derived CDR1 and CDR2 are SGHAT and FQNNGV. The ends lost 4 bases at V and 9 bases at J; junction bases unmatched: 8. In DNA form, the CDR3 reads TGTGCCAGCAGCTCTTACAGGGGTTCCAGGGAGCTGTTTTTT. Amino acids: CASSSYRGSRELFF.

This clonotype showed up just once. The chain employs TRBV4-3 and TRBJ1-1; D is possibly TRBD1 (5 bases). V gave up 4 bases and J gave up 1 base, with 16 bases separating them. There are 16 residues in the CDR3. CDR1 is LGHNA and CDR2 is YSLEER in the germline V gene. The CDR3 DNA reads as TGCGCCAGCAGCCCCGGGACGGGACTCAAGAACACTGAAGCTTTCTTT. This codes for CASSPGTGLKNTEAFF.

J is TRBJ2-1 and V is TRBV18, with TRBD2 matching 9 bases. CDR3 length: 15 amino acids. Germline trimming cut 5 bases from V and 1 base from J; bases unmatched to any gene: 3. Germline CDR1 KGHSH, CDR2 LQKENI. The CDR3 is CASSSAGGSYNEQFF. The CDR3 DNA reads TGTGCCAGCTCATCAGCGGGGGGTTCCTACAATGAGCAGTTCTTC. Supplemented by reference TRBV18 and TRBJ2-1, the full variable domain reads NAGVMQNPRHLVRRRGQEARLRCSPMKGHSHVYWYRQLPEEGLKFMVYLQKENIIDESGMPKERFSAEFPKEGPSILRIQQVVRGDSAAYFCASSSAGGSYNEQFFGPGTRLTVL.

The chain employs TRBV18 and TRBJ2-7, with D hard to call. Germline V lookup: CDR1 KGHSH, CDR2 LQKENI. The CDR3 loop spans 13 amino acids. V lost 6 bases and J 5 bases, leaving 14 bases between the germline ends. The CDR3 region has the DNA TGTGCCAGCTCTTATTCTTCTCCAAACGAGCAGTACTTC. Translation: CASSYSSPNEQYF.

The rearrangement joins TRBV5-1 to TRBJ2-5; TRBD2 aligns across 7 bases. The CDR3 has 15 residues. V shed 6 bases, J shed 2 bases, and the junction held 10 bases outside the gene matches. From germline, CDR1 is SGHRS and CDR2 YFSETQ. This CDR3 is CASTLWGGAQETQYF. The CDR3 DNA follows: TGCGCCAGCACCTTATGGGGGGGAGCTCAAGAGACCCAGTACTTC.

The chain uses TRBV2 and TRBJ2-1, with TRBD2 matching over 11 bases. Per the germline V gene, CDR1 is SNHLY and CDR2 is FYNNEI. J was trimmed by 6 bases and V by 8 bases; bases with no gene match: 15. The CDR3 contains 17 residues. Here the CDR3 reads CASGDIAGGGRGNEQFF. In DNA, the CDR3 is TGTGCCAGCGGGGACATAGCGGGGGGGGGCCGTGGCAATGAGCAGTTCTTC.

The rearrangement links TRBV4-1 to TRBJ1-2; 7 nucleotides line up with TRBD1. Germline V gene sequence: CDR1 MGHRA, CDR2 YSYEKL. With 3 bases clipped from V and 2 bases from J, the junction kept 12 bases outside the gene matches. The CDR3 has 17 residues. The CDR3 loop is CASSHVPTGTVNYGYTF. CDR3 nucleotide sequence: TGCGCCAGCAGCCATGTCCCAACCGGGACAGTCAACTATGGCTACACCTTC.

The chain uses TRBV7-9 and TRBJ2-5; 9 bases map to TRBD1. Germline CDR1 is SEHNR and CDR2 is FQNEAQ (reference sequence). The length of the CDR3 is 16 residues. V dropped 5 bases and J dropped 5; count of bases not matched to a gene: 12. The CDR3 is CASSNGQGPGRETQYF. Written as DNA, the CDR3 is TGTGCCAGCAGCAACGGACAGGGGCCGGGAAGGGAGACCCAGTACTTC.

The rearrangement joins TRBV29-1 to TRBJ2-7; D could derive from TRBD1 or TRBD2 (5 bases each). V dropped 3 bases and J dropped 3 bases, with 15 bases sitting between them. Germline V gene data show CDR1 as SQVTM and CDR2 as ANQGSEA. CDR3 length: 14 amino acids. CDR3 sequence reads: CSVDGVGDGYEQYF. In DNA form, the CDR3 reads TGCAGCGTTGATGGGGTCGGGGACGGCTACGAGCAGTACTTC.

The chain carries TRBV7-9 and TRBJ2-5; perhaps TRBD1 as D (5 bases). The ends were cut back, 5 bases at V and 1 base at J, with 23 bases in the middle. The CDR3 covers 18 residues. Germline V gene lookup returns CDR1 SEHNR and CDR2 FQNEAQ (reference sequence). CDR3 in DNA: TGTGCCAGCAGCGCCCCGCAAGGACAAGCCTCCCTCCAAGAGACCCAGTACTTC. Its protein product is CASSAPQGQASLQETQYF.

This chain uses TRBV6-5 with TRBJ2-7; D unclear. The ends were cut back, 2 bases at V and 4 bases at J, with 9 bases in the middle. The CDR3 has 13 residues. The germline gives CDR1 MNHEY, CDR2 SVGAGI. CDR3 region: CASSYGSFYEQYF. CDR3 coding DNA: TGTGCCAGCAGTTACGGATCCTTTTACGAGCAGTACTTC.

The genes are TRBV10-3 and TRBJ2-1, with 8 bases lining up with TRBD2. The V segment lost 4 bases and the J segment 7 bases; nucleotides outside the gene matches: 3. The germline CDR1 and CDR2 sequences are ENHRY and SYGVKD. The CDR3 loop spans 13 amino acids. The CDR3 nucleotides read TGTGCCATCAGTGGTCCTAGCGGGAATGAGCAGTTCTTC. This translates into CAISGPSGNEQFF.

The chain uses TRBV9 and TRBJ2-1; 8 bases are a match to TRBD2. The trim removed 2 bases at V and 4 bases at J, leaving 8 bases unmatched. Per germline, CDR1 SGDLS and CDR2 YYNGEE. CDR3 size: 16 residues. This CDR3 reads CASSVGLGHVYNEQFF. The CDR3, as DNA: TGTGCCAGCAGCGTGGGACTAGGGCACGTTTACAATGAGCAGTTCTTC.

The chain employs TRBV12-3 or TRBV12-4 and TRBJ2-2; weak D call: TRBD2 (5 bases). Between the trimmed V and J ends, which lost 8 bases and 4 bases, there was a span of 20 bases. This CDR3 has 16 amino acids. CDR3 coding DNA: TGTGCCAGCTACTCCCCCGGCGGCGCGGGCACCGGGGAGCTGTTTTTT. Translation: CASYSPGGAGTGELFF.

This clonotype has a single count. This chain uses TRBV29-1 with TRBJ2-2; D gene unclear. Germline CDR1 reads SQVTM; CDR2 reads ANQGSEA. The germline V and J ends were trimmed by 5 bases and 5 bases, with 9 bases remaining between them. The CDR3 runs 12 residues. This CDR3 is CSVFRRTGELFF. In DNA, the CDR3 is TGCAGCGTTTTCCGAAGGACCGGGGAGCTGTTTTTT.

The chain links TRBV12-3 or TRBV12-4 to TRBJ2-7, with 7 bases aligning to TRBD2. CDR3 length: 17 residues. V gave up 4 bases and J gave up 2 bases; unmatched junction bases: 14. The CDR3 nucleotides are TGTGCCAGCAGTTCAAGCGGGAAAGTAATCGGGACCTACGAGCAGTACTTC. It codes for CASSSSGKVIGTYEQYF.

This clonotype occurred a few times. The chain carries TRBV2 and TRBJ2-7; 7 positions match TRBD2. The germline gives CDR1 SNHLY, CDR2 FYNNEI. J lost 6 bases, V lost 8 bases, and 7 bases had no gene match. The CDR3 is 12 amino acids. CDR3 in DNA: TGTGCCAGCGCGGGAGTTCCCCTCGAGCAGTACTTC. It encodes CASAGVPLEQYF.

This sequence joins TRBV7-2 and TRBJ1-1, with D unclear. Deletions cut 1 base from V and 3 bases from J, with 18 bases between. Germline V gene data show CDR1 as SGHTA and CDR2 as FQGNSA. This CDR3 contains 17 residues. The CDR3 reads CASSLVGLGSTDTEAFF. CDR3 bases: TGTGCCAGCAGCTTAGTTGGTTTGGGGTCTACAGACACTGAAGCTTTCTTT.

This clonotype came up once. The chain couples TRBV9 to TRBJ2-2; the match to TRBD1 covers 7 bases. Germline V lookup: CDR1 SGDLS, CDR2 YYNGEE. V lost 3 bases, J lost 1 base, and 6 bases stayed unmatched. CDR3 length: 16 amino acids. The CDR3 DNA reads as TGTGCCAGCAGCGGAACGGGACAGCTGAACACCGGGGAGCTGTTTTTT. It is translated as CASSGTGQLNTGELFF.

The chain is built from TRBV2 and TRBJ1-2; TRBD1 matches at 7 bases. Germline values: CDR1 SNHLY, CDR2 FYNNEI. The CDR3 length is 12 residues. V lost 6 bases to trimming and J lost 4 bases; unmatched junction nucleotides: 2. CDR3 region: CASRDRRYGYTF. The CDR3 DNA is TGTGCCAGCAGGGACAGGCGCTATGGCTACACCTTC.

This chain connects TRBV19 to TRBJ1-1; weak D call: TRBD1 (5 bases). Germline lookup yields CDR1 LNHDA and CDR2 SQIVND (reference sequence). Trimming removed 4 bases at V and 4 bases at J, with 16 bases between. The CDR3 has 15 amino acids. CDR3 residues: CASSTHLGPFTEAFF. CDR3 bases: TGTGCCAGTAGTACCCACTTGGGACCCTTCACTGAAGCTTTCTTT.